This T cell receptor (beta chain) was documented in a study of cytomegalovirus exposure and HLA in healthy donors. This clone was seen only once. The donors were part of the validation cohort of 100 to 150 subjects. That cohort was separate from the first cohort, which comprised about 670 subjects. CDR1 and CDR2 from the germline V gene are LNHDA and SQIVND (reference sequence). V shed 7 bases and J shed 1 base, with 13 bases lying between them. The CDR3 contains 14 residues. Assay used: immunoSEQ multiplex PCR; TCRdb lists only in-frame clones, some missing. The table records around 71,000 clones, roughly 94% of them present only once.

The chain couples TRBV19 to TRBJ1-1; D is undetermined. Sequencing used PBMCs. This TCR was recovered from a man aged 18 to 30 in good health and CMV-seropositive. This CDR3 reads CASTLTRGNTEAFF. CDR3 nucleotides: TGTGCCAGTACCTTAACCCGGGGGAACACTGAAGCTTTCTTT.